These 13 T cell receptor beta chains were sequenced from one sample in a study of T cell responses to AZD1222 COVID-19 vaccine. Sequencing was performed with immunoSEQ multiplex PCR; in TCRdb, only in-frame clones are kept and a portion is missing. Altogether more than 110,000 clones are present, approximately 92% being singletons, with the ten largest covering roughly 5%. The sequencing used peripheral blood, collected on day 0 of AZD1222 vaccination. The receptors derive from an adult in good health.

This rearrangement joins TRBV10-3 to TRBJ1-1, with D uncertain. This CDR3 has 14 residues. The V gene's germline CDR1 is ENHRY and CDR2 SYGVKD. Trimming cost V 7 bases and J 2 bases, with 14 bases left between them. The CDR3 sequence is CAINRGPLNTEAFF. The CDR3 region has the DNA TGTGCCATCAATAGAGGCCCCTTAAACACTGAAGCTTTCTTT.

V is TRBV5-4 and J is TRBJ1-2; D ambiguous. V lost 2 bases and J 3 bases, leaving 8 bases between the germline ends. CDR1 SGHNT and CDR2 YYREEE come from the germline V gene (reference sequence). The CDR3 totals 13 residues. The DNA of the CDR3 is TGTGCCAGCAGCTTAGCTGGGGACTATGGCTACACCTTC. This codes for CASSLAGDYGYTF. The whole variable domain, remainder taken from reference TRBV5-4 and TRBJ1-2, is ETGVTQSPTHLIKTRGQQVTLRCSSQSGHNTVSWYQQALGQGPQFIFQYYREEENGRGNFPPRFSGLQFPNYSSELNVNALELDDSALYLCASSLAGDYGYTFGSGTRLTVV.

DNA for the CDR3: TGTGCCAGCAGCTCACGGACAGTCCTCTCTGGGGCCAACGTCCTGACTTTC. Translation gives CASSSRTVLSGANVLTF. This chain connects TRBV5-4 to TRBJ2-6, with D possibly matching TRBD1 (6 bases). Germline V gene lookup returns CDR1 SGHNT and CDR2 YYREEE (reference sequence). CDR3 size: 17 residues. V was pared by 3 bases and J by 0 bases, with 13 bases between.

The J gene is TRBJ2-7, the V gene TRBV7-9; the match to TRBD2 covers 11 bases. The CDR3 sequence is 14 residues long. Trimming cost V 4 bases and J 3 bases; bases outside gene matches: 2. From germline, CDR1 is SEHNR and CDR2 FQNEAQ (reference sequence). CDR3 sequence: CASSSGLADYEQYF. The CDR3 coding sequence is TGTGCCAGCAGCTCGGGACTAGCGGACTACGAGCAGTACTTC.

This chain connects TRBV2 to TRBJ2-4; 9 positions match TRBD1. Germline V gene sequence: CDR1 SNHLY, CDR2 FYNNEI. The ends lost 3 bases at V and 3 bases at J; junction bases unmatched: 9. CDR3 length equals 17 residues. The CDR3 sequence: CASSETGTGFSKNIQYF. Written as DNA, the CDR3 is TGTGCCAGCAGTGAGACCGGGACAGGGTTTAGCAAAAACATTCAGTACTTC.

The rearrangement uses TRBV3-1 (or the pseudogene TRBV3-2) and TRBJ2-1, with D possibly matching TRBD2 (6 bases). V lost 0 bases, J lost 4 bases, and 16 bases lay in between. The germline V gene has CDR1 LGHDT and CDR2 YNNKEL (reference sequence). The CDR3 loop spans 17 amino acids. CDR3 region: CASSQEGHGGIYNEQFF. In DNA, the CDR3 is TGTGCCAGCAGCCAAGAAGGGCACGGAGGGATTTACAATGAGCAGTTCTTC.

V gene TRBV27 combines with J gene TRBJ1-6, with 7 bases matching TRBD1. Germline V gives CDR1 MNHEY, CDR2 SMNVEV (reference sequence). V shed 9 bases, J shed 9 bases, and the junction held 11 bases outside the gene matches. CDR3 length equals 14 residues. The DNA of the CDR3 is TGTGCCAGTTCAACAAGGGACAGTCTTTCACCCCTCCACTTT. Amino acid sequence: CASSTRDSLSPLHF.

The chain recombines TRBV27 with TRBJ1-2; TRBD1 matches at 7 bases. CDR1 is MNHEY, CDR2 SMNVEV, per germline (reference sequence). The ends lost 5 bases at V and 0 bases at J; junction bases unmatched: 6. The CDR3 consists of 15 residues. CDR3 bases: TGTGCCAGCAGTACGGGACAGACATCTAACTATGGCTACACCTTC. Its protein is CASSTGQTSNYGYTF.

The chain joins TRBV28 to TRBJ1-3; no definite D call. V lost 7 bases and J lost 0, with 10 bases in between. The CDR3 sequence is 14 residues long. Germline CDR1 MDHEN, CDR2 SYDVKM. The chain's CDR3 is CASMNLNSGNTIYF. CDR3 nucleotides: TGTGCCAGCATGAACCTGAACTCTGGAAACACCATATATTTT.

The rearrangement uses TRBV10-3 and TRBJ2-1; possible D gene TRBD1, 5 bases. Trimming pared 0 bases from V and 4 bases from J, leaving 10 bases between. This CDR3 has 15 residues. The germline CDR1 and CDR2 sequences are ENHRY and SYGVKD. The CDR3: CAISESIAGYNEQFF. CDR3 bases: TGTGCCATCAGTGAGTCGATAGCAGGGTACAATGAGCAGTTCTTC.

This clone was detected once. The chain uses TRBV28 and TRBJ2-7, with D tentatively TRBD1 (5 bases). The CDR3 runs to 16 residues. Trimming removed 6 bases at V and 3 bases at J, with 21 bases between. Germline V gives CDR1 MDHEN, CDR2 SYDVKM. For the CDR3, the DNA is TGTGCCAGCAGACCACCCGACAGACCTACATACTACGAGCAGTACTTC. It is translated as CASRPPDRPTYYEQYF.

The chain links TRBV2 to TRBJ2-3, with 8 bases aligning to TRBD1. The CDR3 length is 17 residues. The germline V gene encodes CDR1 SNHLY and CDR2 FYNNEI. After removal of 5 bases from V and 3 bases from J, the junction contained 13 bases not matched to a gene. Written as DNA, the CDR3 is TGTGCCAGCAGTTACATTTTTGGGACAGGTCGAACAGATACGCAGTATTTT. Its protein product is CASSYIFGTGRTDTQYF.

This rearrangement joins TRBV7-9 to TRBJ2-3, with D perhaps TRBD2 (6 bases). V lost 0 bases and J lost 3, with 13 bases in between. The CDR3 is 16 residues long. Germline V gives CDR1 SEHNR, CDR2 FQNEAQ (reference sequence). The CDR3 loop reads CASSLAEGRHTDTQYF. CDR3 coding DNA: TGTGCCAGCAGCTTAGCGGAGGGGAGACATACAGATACGCAGTATTTT. Full variable domain (rest looked up from reference TRBV7-9 and TRBJ2-3): DTGVSQNPRHKITKRGQNVTFRCDPISEHNRLYWYRQTLGQGPEFLTYFQNEAQLEKSRLLSDRFSAERPKGSFSTLEIQRTEQGDSAMYLCASSLAEGRHTDTQYFGPGTRLTVL.